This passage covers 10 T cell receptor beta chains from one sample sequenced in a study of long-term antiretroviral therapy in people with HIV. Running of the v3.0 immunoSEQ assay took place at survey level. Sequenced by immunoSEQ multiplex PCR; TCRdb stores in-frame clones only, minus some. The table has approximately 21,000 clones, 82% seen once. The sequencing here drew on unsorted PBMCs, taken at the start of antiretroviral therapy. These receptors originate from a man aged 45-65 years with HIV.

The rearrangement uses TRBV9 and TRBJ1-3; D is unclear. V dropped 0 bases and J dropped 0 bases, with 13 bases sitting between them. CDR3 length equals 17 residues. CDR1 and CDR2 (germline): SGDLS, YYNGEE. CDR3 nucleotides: TGTGCCAGCAGCGTAGCTTCGGACGCCTCCTCTGGAAACACCATATATTTT. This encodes CASSVASDASSGNTIYF. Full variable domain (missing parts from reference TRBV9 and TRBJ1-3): DSGVTQTPKHLITATGQRVTLRCSPRSGDLSVYWYQQSLDQGLQFLIQYYNGEERAKGNILERFSAQQFPDLHSELNLSSLELGDSALYFCASSVASDASSGNTIYFGEGSWLTVV.

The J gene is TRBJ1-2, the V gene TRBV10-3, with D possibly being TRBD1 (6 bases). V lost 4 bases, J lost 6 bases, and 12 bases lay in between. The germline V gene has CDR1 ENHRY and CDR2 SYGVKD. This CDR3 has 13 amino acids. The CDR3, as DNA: TGTGCCATCAGTGTACAGGGAGTCGATGGCTACACCTTC. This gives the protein CAISVQGVDGYTF.

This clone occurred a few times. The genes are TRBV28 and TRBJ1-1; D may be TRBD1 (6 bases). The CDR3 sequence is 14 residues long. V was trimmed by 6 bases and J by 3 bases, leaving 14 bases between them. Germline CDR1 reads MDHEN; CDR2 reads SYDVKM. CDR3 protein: CASSLGGHDTEAFF. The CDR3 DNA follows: TGTGCCAGCAGCCTCGGGGGGCATGACACTGAAGCTTTCTTT.

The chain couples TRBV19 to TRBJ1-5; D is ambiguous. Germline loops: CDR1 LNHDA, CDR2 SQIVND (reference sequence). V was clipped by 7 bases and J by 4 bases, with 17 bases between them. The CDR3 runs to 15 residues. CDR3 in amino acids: CASNTARGVNQPQHF. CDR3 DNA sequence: TGTGCCAGTAACACCGCACGGGGTGTAAATCAGCCCCAGCATTTT.

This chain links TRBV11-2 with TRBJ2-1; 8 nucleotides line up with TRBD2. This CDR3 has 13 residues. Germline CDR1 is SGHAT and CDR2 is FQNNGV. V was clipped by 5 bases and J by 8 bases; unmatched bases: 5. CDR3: CASSPARGDEQFF. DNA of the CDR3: TGTGCCAGCAGCCCCGCGCGGGGGGATGAGCAGTTCTTC. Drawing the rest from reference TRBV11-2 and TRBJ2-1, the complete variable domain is EAGVAQSPRYKIIEKRQSVAFWCNPISGHATLYWYQQILGQGPKLLIQFQNNGVVDDSQLPKDRFSAERLKGVDSTLKIQPAKLEDSAVYLCASSPARGDEQFFGPGTRLTVL.

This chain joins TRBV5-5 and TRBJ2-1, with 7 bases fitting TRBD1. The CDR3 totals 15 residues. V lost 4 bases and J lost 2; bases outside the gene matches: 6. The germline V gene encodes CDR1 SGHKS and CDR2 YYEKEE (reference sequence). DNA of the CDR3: TGTGCCAGCAGCGCCGCCGGGACAGCCTACAATGAGCAGTTCTTC. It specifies CASSAAGTAYNEQFF.

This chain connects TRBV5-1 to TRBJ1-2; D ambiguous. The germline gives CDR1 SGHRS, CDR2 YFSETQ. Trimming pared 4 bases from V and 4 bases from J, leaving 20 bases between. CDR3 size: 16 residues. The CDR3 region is CASSLSPGRAGYGYTF. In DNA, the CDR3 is TGCGCCAGCAGCCTCTCACCGGGTAGGGCTGGCTATGGCTACACCTTC.

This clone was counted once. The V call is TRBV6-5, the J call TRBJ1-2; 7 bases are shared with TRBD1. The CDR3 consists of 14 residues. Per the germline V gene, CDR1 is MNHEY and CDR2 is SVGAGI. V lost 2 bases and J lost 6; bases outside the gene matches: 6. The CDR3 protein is CASSYISTGHGYTF. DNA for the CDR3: TGTGCCAGCAGTTACATTTCGACAGGGCATGGCTACACCTTC.

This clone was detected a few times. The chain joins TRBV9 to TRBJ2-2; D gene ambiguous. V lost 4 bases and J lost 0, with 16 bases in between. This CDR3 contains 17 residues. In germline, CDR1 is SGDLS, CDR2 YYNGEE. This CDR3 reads CASSIRLQTANTGELFF. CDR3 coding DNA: TGTGCCAGCAGCATCCGTTTGCAGACCGCGAACACCGGGGAGCTGTTTTTT.

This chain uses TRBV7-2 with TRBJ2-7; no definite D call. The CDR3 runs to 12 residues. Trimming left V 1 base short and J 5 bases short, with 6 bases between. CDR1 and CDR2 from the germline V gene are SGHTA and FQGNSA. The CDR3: CASSLVLNEQYF. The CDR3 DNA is TGTGCCAGCAGCTTAGTATTGAACGAGCAGTACTTC.